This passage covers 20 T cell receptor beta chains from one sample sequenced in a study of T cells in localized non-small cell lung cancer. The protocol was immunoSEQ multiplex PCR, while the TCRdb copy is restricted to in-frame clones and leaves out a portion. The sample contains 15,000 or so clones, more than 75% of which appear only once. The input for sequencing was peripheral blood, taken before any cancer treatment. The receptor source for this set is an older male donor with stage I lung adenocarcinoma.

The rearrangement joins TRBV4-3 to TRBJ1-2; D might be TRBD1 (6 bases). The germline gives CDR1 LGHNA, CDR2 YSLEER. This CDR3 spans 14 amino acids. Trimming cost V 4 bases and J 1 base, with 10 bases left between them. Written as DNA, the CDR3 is TGCGCCAGCAGCCCTCAACAGGGTAACTATGGCTACACCTTC. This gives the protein CASSPQQGNYGYTF.

CDR3 amino acids: CASSLLPIESGELFF. In DNA form, the CDR3 reads TGCGCCAGCAGCTTGCTCCCGATCGAGAGCGGGGAGCTGTTTTTT. The genes are TRBV5-1 and TRBJ2-2; D is unresolved. The V gene's germline CDR1 is SGHRS and CDR2 YFSETQ. V was cut by 1 base and J by 7 bases, with 14 bases left in between. The CDR3 has 15 residues.

CDR3 protein: CASSYAAGTGGTEAFF. CDR3 bases: TGTGCCAGCAGTTACGCAGCCGGGACAGGGGGCACTGAAGCTTTCTTT. The chain combines TRBV6-6 with TRBJ1-1; 11 bases align to TRBD1. The CDR3 spans 16 residues. CDR1 and CDR2 from the germline V gene are MNHNY and SVGAGI (reference sequence). V lost 2 bases to trimming and J lost 4 bases; unmatched junction nucleotides: 6.

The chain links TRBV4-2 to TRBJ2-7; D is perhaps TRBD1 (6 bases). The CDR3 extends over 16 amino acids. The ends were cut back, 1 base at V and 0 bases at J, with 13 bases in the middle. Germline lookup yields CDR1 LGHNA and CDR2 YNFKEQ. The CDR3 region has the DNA TGTGCCAGCAGCCAAGCTCAAGACAGGAACTCCTACGAGCAGTACTTC. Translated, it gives CASSQAQDRNSYEQYF.

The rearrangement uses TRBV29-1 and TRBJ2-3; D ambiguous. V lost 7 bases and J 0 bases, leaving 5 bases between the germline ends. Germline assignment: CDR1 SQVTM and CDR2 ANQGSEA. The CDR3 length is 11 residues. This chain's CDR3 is CSGRSTDTQYF. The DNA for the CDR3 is TGCAGCGGGAGAAGCACAGATACGCAGTATTTT.

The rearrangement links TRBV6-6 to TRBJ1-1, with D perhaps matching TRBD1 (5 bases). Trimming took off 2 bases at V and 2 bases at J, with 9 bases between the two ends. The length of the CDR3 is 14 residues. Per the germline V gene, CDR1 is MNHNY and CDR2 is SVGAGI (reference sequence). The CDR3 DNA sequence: TGTGCCAGCAGTTACACAGGCAAAAACACTGAAGCTTTCTTT. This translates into CASSYTGKNTEAFF.

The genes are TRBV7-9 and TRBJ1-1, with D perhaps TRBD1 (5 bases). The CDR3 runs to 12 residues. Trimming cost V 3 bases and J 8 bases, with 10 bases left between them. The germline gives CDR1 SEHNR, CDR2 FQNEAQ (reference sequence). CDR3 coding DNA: TGTGCCAGCAGCTTCCCGGGACGCGAAGCTTTCTTT. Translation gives CASSFPGREAFF.

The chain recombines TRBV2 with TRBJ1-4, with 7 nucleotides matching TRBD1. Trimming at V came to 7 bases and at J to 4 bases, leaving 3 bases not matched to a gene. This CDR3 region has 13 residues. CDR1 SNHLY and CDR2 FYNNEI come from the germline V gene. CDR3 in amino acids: CASNGQVNEKLFF. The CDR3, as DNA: TGTGCCAGCAATGGACAGGTTAATGAAAAACTGTTTTTT.

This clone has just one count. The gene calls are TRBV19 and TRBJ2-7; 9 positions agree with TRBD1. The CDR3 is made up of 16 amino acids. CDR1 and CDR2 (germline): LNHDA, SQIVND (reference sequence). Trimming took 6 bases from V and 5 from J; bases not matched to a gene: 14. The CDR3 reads CASRPIPGQGEDEQYF. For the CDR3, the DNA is TGTGCCAGTAGACCGATACCGGGACAGGGAGAGGACGAGCAGTACTTC. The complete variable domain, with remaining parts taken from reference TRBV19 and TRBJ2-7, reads DGGITQSPKYLFRKEGQNVTLSCEQNLNHDAMYWYRQDPGQGLRLIYYSQIVNDFQKGDIAEGYSVSREKKESFPLTVTSAQKNPTAFYLCASRPIPGQGEDEQYFGPGTRLTVT.

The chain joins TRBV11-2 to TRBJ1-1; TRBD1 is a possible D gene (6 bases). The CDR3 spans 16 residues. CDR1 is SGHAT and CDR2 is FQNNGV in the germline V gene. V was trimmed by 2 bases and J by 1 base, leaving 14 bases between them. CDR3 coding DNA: TGTGCCAGCAGCTTAAATTCAGGGGCAGAGAACACTGAAGCTTTCTTT. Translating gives CASSLNSGAENTEAFF.

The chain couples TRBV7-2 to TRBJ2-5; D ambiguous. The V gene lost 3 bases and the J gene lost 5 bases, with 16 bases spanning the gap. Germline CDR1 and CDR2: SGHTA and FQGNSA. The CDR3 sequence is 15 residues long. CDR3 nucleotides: TGTGCCAGCAGCTTCGCCGCCGGAGTGGGCGAGACCCAGTACTTC. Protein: CASSFAAGVGETQYF.

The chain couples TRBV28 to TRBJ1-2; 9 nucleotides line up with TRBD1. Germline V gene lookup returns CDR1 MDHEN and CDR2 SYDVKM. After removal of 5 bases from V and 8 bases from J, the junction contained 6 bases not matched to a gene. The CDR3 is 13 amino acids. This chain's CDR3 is CASSQGQGTGYTF. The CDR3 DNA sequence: TGTGCCAGCAGTCAAGGACAGGGGACGGGCTACACCTTC.

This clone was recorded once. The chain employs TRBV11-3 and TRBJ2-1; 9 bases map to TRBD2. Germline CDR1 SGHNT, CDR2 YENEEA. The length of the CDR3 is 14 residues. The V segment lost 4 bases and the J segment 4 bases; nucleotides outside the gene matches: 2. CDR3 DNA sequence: TGTGCCAGCAGCTCGGGACTAGCTTACAATGAGCAGTTCTTC. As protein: CASSSGLAYNEQFF.

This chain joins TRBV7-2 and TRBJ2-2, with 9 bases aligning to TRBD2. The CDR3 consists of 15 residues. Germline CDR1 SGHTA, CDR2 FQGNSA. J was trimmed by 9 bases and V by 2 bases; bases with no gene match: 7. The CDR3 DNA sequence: TGTGCCAGCAGCTTATACGCGGGAGGGCCCTGGGAGCTGTTTTTT. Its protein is CASSLYAGGPWELFF.

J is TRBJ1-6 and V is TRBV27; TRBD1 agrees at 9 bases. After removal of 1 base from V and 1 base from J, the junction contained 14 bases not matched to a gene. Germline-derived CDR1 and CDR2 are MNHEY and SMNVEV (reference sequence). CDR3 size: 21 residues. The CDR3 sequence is CASSLYAGQGISSSYNSPLHF. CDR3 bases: TGTGCCAGCAGTTTATACGCGGGACAGGGAATATCGTCATCCTATAATTCACCCCTCCACTTT.

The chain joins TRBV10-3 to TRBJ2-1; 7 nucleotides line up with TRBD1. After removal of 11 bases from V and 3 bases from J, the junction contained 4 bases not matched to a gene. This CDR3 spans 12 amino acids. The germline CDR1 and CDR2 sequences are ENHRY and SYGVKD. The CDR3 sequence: CAARDSYNEQFF. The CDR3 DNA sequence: TGTGCCGCCCGGGACAGCTACAATGAGCAGTTCTTC.

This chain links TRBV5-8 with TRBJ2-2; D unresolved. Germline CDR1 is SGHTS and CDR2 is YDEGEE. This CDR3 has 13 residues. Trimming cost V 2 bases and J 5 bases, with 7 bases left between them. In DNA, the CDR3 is TGTGCCAGCAGCTTCCAGGATACCGGGGAGCTGTTTTTT. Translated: CASSFQDTGELFF.

Written as DNA, the CDR3 is TGTGCCAGCAGCTTAGGAGGGGTTGAAAAGGGCTACACCTTC. Protein product: CASSLGGVEKGYTF. The chain links TRBV7-9 to TRBJ1-2; TRBD1 is a possible D gene (5 bases). This CDR3 is 14 amino acids long. Deletions cut 1 base from V and 8 bases from J, with 14 bases between. Germline V gene lookup returns CDR1 SEHNR and CDR2 FQNEAQ (reference sequence). The variable domain in full, completed from reference TRBV7-9 and TRBJ1-2, reads DTGVSQNPRHKITKRGQNVTFRCDPISEHNRLYWYRQTLGQGPEFLTYFQNEAQLEKSRLLSDRFSAERPKGSFSTLEIQRTEQGDSAMYLCASSLGGVEKGYTFGSGTRLTVV.

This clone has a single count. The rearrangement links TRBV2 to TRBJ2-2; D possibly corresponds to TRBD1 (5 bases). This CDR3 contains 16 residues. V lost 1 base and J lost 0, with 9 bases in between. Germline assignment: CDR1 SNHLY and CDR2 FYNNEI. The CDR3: CASSEETTANTGELFF. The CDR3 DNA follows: TGTGCCAGCAGTGAAGAGACGACAGCGAACACCGGGGAGCTGTTTTTT. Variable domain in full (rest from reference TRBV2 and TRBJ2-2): EPEVTQTPSHQVTQMGQEVILRCVPISNHLYFYWYRQILGQKVEFLVSFYNNEISEKSEIFDDQFSVERPDGSNFTLKIRSTKLEDSAMYFCASSEETTANTGELFFGEGSRLTVL.

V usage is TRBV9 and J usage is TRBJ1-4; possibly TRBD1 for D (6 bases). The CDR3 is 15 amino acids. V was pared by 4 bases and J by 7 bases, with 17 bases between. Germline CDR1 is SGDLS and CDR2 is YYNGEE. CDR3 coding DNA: TGTGCCAGCAGCCCCTCGGGGGGCCGGGGTGAAAAACTGTTTTTT. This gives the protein CASSPSGGRGEKLFF.